The source of this TCR beta chain is a study of T cells after yellow fever vaccination. Study conclusions and caveats: It was a weaker secondary response, yet one that peaked faster, at day 5 versus 15. Sorted repertoires could include abundant contaminating clonotypes from bulk cells.

Universal primer sites and UMIs were introduced during 5'RACE template-switching synthesis of TCR cDNA. TCRdb analysed the 5' RACE reads with MiXCR anew, one entry per CDR3 protein. Found here are under 150,000 distinct CDR3 sequences, nearly 15% of them singletons; the top ten hold about 42%. Trimming at V came to 3 bases and at J to 8 bases, leaving 5 bases not matched to a gene. The CDR3 has 15 residues. Germline V lookup: CDR1 SEHNR, CDR2 FQNEAQ (reference sequence). Points on this clonotype: The antigen remains unidentified.

This TCR was sampled from a young man who received the YFV17D yellow fever vaccine. The V and J genes are TRBV7-9 and TRBJ2-1; 12 bases map to TRBD1. The source material was CD8+ T cells sorted from PBMCs, sampled 5 days after the yellow fever booster vaccination. In nucleotides, the CDR3 is TGTGCCAGCAGCTTTTGGGGACAGGGGGCCGATGAGCAGTTCTTC. Translating it yields CASSFWGQGADEQFF.